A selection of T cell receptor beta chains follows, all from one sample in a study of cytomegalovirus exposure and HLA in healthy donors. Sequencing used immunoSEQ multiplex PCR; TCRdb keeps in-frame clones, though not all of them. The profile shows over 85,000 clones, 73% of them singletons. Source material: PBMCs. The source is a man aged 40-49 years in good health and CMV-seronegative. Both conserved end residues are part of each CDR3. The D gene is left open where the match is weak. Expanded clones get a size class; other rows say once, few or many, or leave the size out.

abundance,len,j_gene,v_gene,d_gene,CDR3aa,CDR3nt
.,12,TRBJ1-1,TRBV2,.,CASSATALEAFF,TGTGCCAGCAGTGCGACAGCCTTGGAAGCTTTCTTT
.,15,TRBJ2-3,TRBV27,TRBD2,CASSWTSGRTDTQYF,TGTGCCAGCTCATGGACTAGCGGACGCACAGATACGCAGTATTTT
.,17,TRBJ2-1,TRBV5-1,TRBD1,CASSLGIDRGQWNEQFF,TGCGCCAGCAGCTTGGGAATTGACAGGGGGCAGTGGAATGAGCAGTTCTTC
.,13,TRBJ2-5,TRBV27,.,CASSKGHPETQYF,TGTGCCAGCAGTAAGGGACATCCCGAGACCCAGTACTTC
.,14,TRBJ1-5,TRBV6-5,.,CASSYGGNSQPQHF,TGTGCCAGCAGTTACGGAGGGAATAGTCAGCCCCAGCATTTT
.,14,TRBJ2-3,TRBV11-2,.,CASSVPGLGDTQYF,TGTGCCAGCAGTGTCCCGGGACTGGGAGATACGCAGTATTTT
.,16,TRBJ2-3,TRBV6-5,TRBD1,CASSYPGTEYTDTQYF,TGTGCCAGCAGTTATCCCGGGACAGAGTACACAGATACGCAGTATTTT
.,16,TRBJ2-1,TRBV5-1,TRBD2,CASSLGIAGAGEEQFF,TGCGCCAGCAGCTTGGGGATAGCGGGGGCCGGGGAGGAGCAGTTCTTC
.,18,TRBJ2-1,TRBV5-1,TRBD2,CASSLAGALSSSYNEQFF,TGCGCCAGCAGCCTAGCGGGGGCACTTTCTAGCTCCTACAATGAGCAGTTCTTC
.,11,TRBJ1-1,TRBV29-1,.,CSGAWWTEAFF,TGCAGCGGGGCATGGTGGACTGAAGCTTTCTTT
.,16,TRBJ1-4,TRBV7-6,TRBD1,CASSSTGTAHNEKLFF,TGTGCCAGCAGCTCAACCGGGACAGCTCATAATGAAAAACTGTTTTTT
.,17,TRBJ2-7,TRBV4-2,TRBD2,CASSLGLAGVLSYEQYF,TGTGCCAGCAGCCTAGGACTAGCGGGGGTCCTCTCCTACGAGCAGTACTTC
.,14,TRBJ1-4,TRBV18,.,CASSPRGVSEKLFF,TGTGCCAGCTCACCCAGGGGCGTTTCTGAAAAACTGTTTTTT
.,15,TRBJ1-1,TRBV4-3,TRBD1,CASSRRQGAVTEAFF,TGCGCCAGCAGCCGACGACAGGGGGCAGTCACTGAAGCTTTCTTT
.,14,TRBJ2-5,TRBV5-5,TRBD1,CASSWTGGAETQYF,TGTGCCAGCAGCTGGACAGGGGGCGCAGAGACCCAGTACTTC
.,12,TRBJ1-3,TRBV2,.,CASRSSGNTIYF,TGTGCCAGCAGGAGCTCTGGAAACACCATATATTTT
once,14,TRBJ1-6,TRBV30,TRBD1,CAWSTGDVDSPLHF,TGTGCCTGGAGTACAGGGGACGTGGATTCACCCCTCCACTTT
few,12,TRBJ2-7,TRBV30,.,CAWSVEHYEQYF,TGTGCCTGGAGTGTCGAACACTACGAGCAGTACTTC
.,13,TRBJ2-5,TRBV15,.,CATSRVVFETQYF,TGTGCCACCAGCAGAGTAGTTTTCGAGACCCAGTACTTC
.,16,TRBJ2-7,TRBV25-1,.,CASSESFGGALGEQYF,TGTGCCAGCAGTGAATCTTTTGGCGGGGCCCTAGGCGAGCAGTACTTC
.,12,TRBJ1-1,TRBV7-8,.,CASSSTPTEAFF,TGTGCCAGCAGTTCGACACCTACTGAAGCTTTCTTT
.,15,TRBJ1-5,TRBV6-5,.,CASNTRDKGDQPQHF,TGTGCCAGCAATACCCGGGACAAAGGAGATCAGCCCCAGCATTTT
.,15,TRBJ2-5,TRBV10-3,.,CAIRGVVGGKETQYF,TGTGCCATAAGAGGGGTTGTGGGGGGTAAAGAGACCCAGTACTTC
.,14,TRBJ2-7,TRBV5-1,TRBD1,CASSGQGASYEQYF,TGCGCCAGCTCGGGACAGGGGGCTTCGTACGAGCAGTACTTC
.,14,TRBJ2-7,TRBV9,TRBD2,CASSPAGGAYEQYF,TGTGCCAGCAGCCCCGCGGGAGGAGCCTACGAGCAGTACTTC
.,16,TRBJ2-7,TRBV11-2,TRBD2,CASSFGRLAGGYEQYF,TGTGCCAGCAGCTTCGGACGACTAGCGGGGGGTTACGAGCAGTACTTC
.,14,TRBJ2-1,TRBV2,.,CASSLSTDYNEQFF,TGTGCCAGCAGTTTGAGTACAGATTACAATGAGCAGTTCTTC
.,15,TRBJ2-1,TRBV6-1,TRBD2,CATEGLAGLRNEQFF,TGTGCCACCGAAGGACTAGCGGGGTTGAGGAATGAGCAGTTCTTC
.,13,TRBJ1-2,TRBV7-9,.,CASSPDTHGGYTF,TGTGCCAGCAGCCCCGACACACATGGGGGCTACACCTTC
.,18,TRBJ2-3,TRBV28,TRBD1,CASSFLDRGATSTDTQYF,TGTGCCAGCAGTTTCTTGGACAGGGGGGCGACTAGCACAGATACGCAGTATTTT
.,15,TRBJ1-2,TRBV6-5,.,CASSYSPMIGYGYTF,TGTGCCAGCAGTTACTCCCCCATGATCGGCTATGGCTACACCTTC
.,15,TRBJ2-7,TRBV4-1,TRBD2,CASSRRGTSENEQYF,TGCGCCAGCAGCCGAAGAGGGACTAGTGAGAACGAGCAGTACTTC
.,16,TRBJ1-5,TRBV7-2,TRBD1,CASSRDRGDGNQPQHF,TGTGCCAGCAGCCGGGACAGGGGAGATGGCAATCAGCCCCAGCATTTT
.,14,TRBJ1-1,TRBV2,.,CASREELGGAEAFF,TGTGCCAGCAGGGAAGAACTGGGAGGTGCTGAAGCTTTCTTT
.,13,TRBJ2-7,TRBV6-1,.,CASRTTSSYEQYF,TGTGCCAGCAGAACAACTAGCTCCTACGAGCAGTACTTC
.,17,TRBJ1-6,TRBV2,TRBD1,CASREGQGVAYNSPLHF,TGTGCCAGCAGGGAGGGACAGGGAGTCGCCTATAATTCACCCCTCCACTTT
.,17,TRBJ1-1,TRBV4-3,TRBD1,CASSQGAGGDLNTEAFF,TGCGCCAGCAGCCAAGGGGCAGGGGGAGACTTGAACACTGAAGCTTTCTTT
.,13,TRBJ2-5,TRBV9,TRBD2,CASSRTSGETQYF,TGTGCCAGCAGCCGAACTAGCGGAGAGACCCAGTACTTC
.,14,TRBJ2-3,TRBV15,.,CATSESRLTDTQYF,TGTGCCACCAGCGAAAGTCGACTCACAGATACGCAGTATTTT
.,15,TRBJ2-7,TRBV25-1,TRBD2,CASQDSGLAGNEQYF,TGTGCCAGCCAAGACTCGGGACTAGCGGGGAACGAGCAGTACTTC
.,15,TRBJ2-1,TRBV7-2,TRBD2,CASSLLGGASNEQFF,TGTGCCAGCAGCTTACTCGGGGGGGCCTCCAATGAGCAGTTCTTC
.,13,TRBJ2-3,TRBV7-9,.,CASSSPGVDTQYF,TGTGCCAGCAGCTCCCCGGGGGTAGATACGCAGTATTTT
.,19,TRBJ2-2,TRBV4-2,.,CASSQSPGVTTTNTGELFF,TGTGCCAGCAGCCAAAGTCCAGGGGTAACGACAACGAACACCGGGGAGCTGTTTTTT
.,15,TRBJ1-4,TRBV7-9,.,CASSSSDSTNEKLFF,TGTGCCAGCAGCTCAAGTGACTCAACTAATGAAAAACTGTTTTTT
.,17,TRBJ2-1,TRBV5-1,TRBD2,CASSLVVGGNAYNEQFF,TGCGCCAGCAGCTTGGTCGTCGGGGGGAATGCCTACAATGAGCAGTTCTTC
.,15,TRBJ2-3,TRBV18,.,CASSPGGGYLDTQYF,TGTGCCAGCTCACCAGGAGGGGGCTACTTGGATACGCAGTATTTT
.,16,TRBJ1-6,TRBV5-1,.,CASSLAPAGFNSPLHF,TGCGCCAGCAGCTTGGCTCCCGCGGGTTTCAATTCACCCCTCCACTTT
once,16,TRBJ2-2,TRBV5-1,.,CASSFRQARVAGELFF,TGCGCCAGCAGCTTCAGACAGGCCCGAGTCGCCGGGGAGCTGTTTTTT
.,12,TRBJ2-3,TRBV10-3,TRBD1,CATRQGADTQYF,TGTGCCACTCGACAGGGGGCAGATACGCAGTATTTT
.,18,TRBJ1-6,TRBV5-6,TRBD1,CASSLARDRGLTNSPLHF,TGTGCCAGCAGCTTGGCCCGGGACAGGGGCCTAACTAATTCACCCCTCCACTTT
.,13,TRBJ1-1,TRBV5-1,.,CASSLETNTEAFF,TGCGCCAGCAGCCTAGAGACGAACACTGAAGCTTTCTTT
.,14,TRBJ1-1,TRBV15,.,CATSRGAGNTEAFF,TGTGCCACCAGCAGGGGGGCCGGGAACACTGAAGCTTTCTTT